The sequence of this T cell receptor beta chain was determined in a study of identical twins. Template switching added a universal primer site; cDNA carried unique molecular identifiers. Each CDR3 protein is one row after TCRdb ran MiXCR on the 5' RACE reads. The data contain 350,000 or so distinct CDR3 sequences, about 12% of them singletons. This clonotype has a count of ten or more. The antigen is undetermined. Germline CDR1 and CDR2: SGDLS and YYNGEE. CDR3 length: 17 residues. V lost 0 bases to trimming and J lost 0 bases, with 16 bases between them. Findings of the study overall: Twins showed weaker excess sharing in their beta out-of-frame sequences. There was more out-of-frame TCR alpha sharing in monozygotic twins than models estimated. Alpha sequences that were out-of-frame and twin-shared showed an excess of low generation probability.

This same sample was also part of a study on yellow fever vaccine responses in identical twins.

This chain joins TRBV9 and TRBJ2-7, with D perhaps matching TRBD2 (6 bases). Sample: CD8+ T cells sorted from blood. This receptor was obtained from a woman aged 18-29 years in good health. CDR3 sequence reads: CASSVGTGLASSYEQYF. The CDR3 coding sequence is TGTGCCAGCAGCGTAGGAACGGGGCTAGCGAGCTCCTACGAGCAGTACTTC.